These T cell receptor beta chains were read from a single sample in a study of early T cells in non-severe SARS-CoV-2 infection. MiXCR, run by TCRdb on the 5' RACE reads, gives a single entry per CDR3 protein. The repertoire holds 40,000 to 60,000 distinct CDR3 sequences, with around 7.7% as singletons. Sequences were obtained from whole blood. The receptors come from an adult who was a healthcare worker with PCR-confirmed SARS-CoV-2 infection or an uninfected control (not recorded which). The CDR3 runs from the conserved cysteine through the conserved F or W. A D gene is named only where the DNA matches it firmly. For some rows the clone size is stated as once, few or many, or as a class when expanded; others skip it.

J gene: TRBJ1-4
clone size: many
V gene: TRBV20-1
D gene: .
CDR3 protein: CSARTTTNEKLFF
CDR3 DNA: TGCAGTGCTCGGACAACAACTAATGAAAAACTGTTTTTT

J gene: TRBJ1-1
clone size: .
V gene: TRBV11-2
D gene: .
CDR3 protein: CASSSRYQTDSLNTEVFF
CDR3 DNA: TGTGCCAGCAGCTCGAGATATCAAACCGACAGCTTGAACACTGAAGTTTTCTTT

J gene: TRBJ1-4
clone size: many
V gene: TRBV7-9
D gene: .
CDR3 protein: CASSLPQGSGEKLFF
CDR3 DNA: TGTGCCAGCAGCCTACCACAGGGTAGCGGTGAAAAACTGTTTTTT

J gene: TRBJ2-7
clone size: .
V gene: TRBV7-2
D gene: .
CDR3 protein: CASSYDRYEQYF
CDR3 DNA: TGTGCCAGCAGCTACGACAGGTACGAGCAGTACTTC

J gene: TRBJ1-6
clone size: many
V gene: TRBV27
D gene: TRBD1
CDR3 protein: CASSPGQANSPLHF
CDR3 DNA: TGTGCCAGTAGCCCGGGACAGGCAAATTCACCCCTCCACTTT

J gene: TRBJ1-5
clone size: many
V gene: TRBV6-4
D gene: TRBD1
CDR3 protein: CASSERQGPPPNQPQHF
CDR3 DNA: TGTGCCAGCAGCGAGAGACAGGGGCCTCCCCCCAATCAGCCCCAGCATTTT

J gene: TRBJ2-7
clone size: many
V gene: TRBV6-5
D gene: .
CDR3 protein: CASTRTGSTYEQYF
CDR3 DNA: TGTGCCAGCACTAGAACAGGGTCCACCTACGAGCAGTACTTC

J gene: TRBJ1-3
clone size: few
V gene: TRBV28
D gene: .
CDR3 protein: CASRSAGSSGNTIYF
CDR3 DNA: TGTGCCAGCAGGTCAGCAGGGAGCTCTGGAAACACCATATATTTT

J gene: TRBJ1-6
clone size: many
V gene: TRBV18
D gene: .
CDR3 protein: CASSPGERSPLHF
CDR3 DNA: TGTGCCAGCTCACCCGGGGAAAGGTCACCCCTCCACTTT

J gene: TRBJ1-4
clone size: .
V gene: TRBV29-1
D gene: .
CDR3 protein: CSVRGENEKLFF
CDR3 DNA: TGCAGCGTTAGGGGGGAGAACGAAAAACTGTTTTTT

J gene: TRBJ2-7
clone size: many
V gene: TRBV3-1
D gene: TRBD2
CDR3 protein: CASSPGTSRSYEQYF
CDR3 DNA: TGTGCCAGCAGCCCAGGGACTAGCCGATCCTACGAGCAGTACTTC

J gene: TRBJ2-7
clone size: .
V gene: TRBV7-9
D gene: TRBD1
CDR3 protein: CASRGQDSYEQYF
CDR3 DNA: TGTGCCAGCCGGGGACAGGACTCCTACGAGCAGTACTTC

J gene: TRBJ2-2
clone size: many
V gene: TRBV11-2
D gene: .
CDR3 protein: CASSLQQINTGELFF
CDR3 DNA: TGTGCCAGCAGCTTACAACAGATCAACACCGGGGAGCTGTTTTTT

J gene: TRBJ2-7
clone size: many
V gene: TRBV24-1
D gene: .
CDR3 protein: CATSGGPGASYEQYF
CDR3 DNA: TGTGCCACCAGTGGGGGGCCAGGGGCTTCCTACGAGCAGTACTTC

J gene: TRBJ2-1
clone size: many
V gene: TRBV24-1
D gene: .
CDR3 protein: CATSQLNEQFF
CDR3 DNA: TGTGCCACCAGTCAACTCAATGAGCAGTTCTTC

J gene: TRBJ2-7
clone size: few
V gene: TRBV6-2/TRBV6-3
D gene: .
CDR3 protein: CASSYTYEQYF
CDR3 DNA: TGTGCCAGCAGTTATACCTACGAGCAGTACTTC

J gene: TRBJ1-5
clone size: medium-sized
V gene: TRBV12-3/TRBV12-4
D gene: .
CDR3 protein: CASSLGSNQPQHF
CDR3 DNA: TGTGCCAGCAGTTTAGGCAGCAATCAGCCCCAGCATTTT

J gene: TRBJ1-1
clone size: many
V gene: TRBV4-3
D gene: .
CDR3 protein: CASSQVGAEAFF
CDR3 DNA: TGCGCCAGCAGCCAAGTGGGGGCTGAAGCTTTCTTT

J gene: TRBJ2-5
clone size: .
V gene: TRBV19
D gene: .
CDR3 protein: CASSKEVTKKETQYF
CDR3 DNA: TGTGCCAGTAGTAAGGAAGTCACCAAAAAAGAGACCCAGTACTTC

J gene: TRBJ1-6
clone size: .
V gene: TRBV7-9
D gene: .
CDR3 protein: CLAGLRNSPLHF
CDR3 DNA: TGCTTGGCAGGACTGAGAAATTCACCCCTCCACTTT

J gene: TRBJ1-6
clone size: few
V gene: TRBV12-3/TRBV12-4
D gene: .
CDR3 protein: CASSLGGGRNSPLHF
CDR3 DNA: TGTGCCAGCAGTTTAGGGGGGGGCCGAAATTCACCCCTCCACTTT

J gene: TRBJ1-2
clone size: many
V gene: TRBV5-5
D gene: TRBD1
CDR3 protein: CASSSRPGQGPTNYGYTF
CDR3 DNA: TGTGCCAGCAGCTCGAGGCCGGGACAGGGACCAACTAACTATGGCTACACCTTC

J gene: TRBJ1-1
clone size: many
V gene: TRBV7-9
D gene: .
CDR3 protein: CASSSSGTPNTEAFF
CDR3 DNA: TGTGCCAGCAGCTCCTCCGGGACTCCGAACACTGAAGCTTTCTTT

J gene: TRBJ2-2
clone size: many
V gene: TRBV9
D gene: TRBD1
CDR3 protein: CASSVGTGTGELFF
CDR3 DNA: TGTGCCAGCAGCGTCGGGACAGGGACCGGGGAGCTGTTTTTT

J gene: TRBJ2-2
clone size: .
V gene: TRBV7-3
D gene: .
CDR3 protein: CASSPNHGGTGELFF
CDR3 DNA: TGTGCCAGCAGCCCGAACCACGGCGGCACCGGGGAGCTGTTTTTT

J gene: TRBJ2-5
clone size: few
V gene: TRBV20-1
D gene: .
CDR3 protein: CSAVPDSRGGETQYF
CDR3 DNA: TGCAGTGCCGTTCCAGACAGCCGAGGGGGAGAGACCCAGTACTTC

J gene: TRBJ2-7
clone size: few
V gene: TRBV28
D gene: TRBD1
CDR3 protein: CASSLRQGDEDF
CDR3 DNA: TGTGCCAGCAGTTTAAGACAGGGGGATGAGGACTTC

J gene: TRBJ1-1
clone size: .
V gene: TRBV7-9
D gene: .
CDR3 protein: CANIQDLNTEAFF
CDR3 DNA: TGTGCCAACATTCAGGATTTGAACACTGAAGCTTTCTTT

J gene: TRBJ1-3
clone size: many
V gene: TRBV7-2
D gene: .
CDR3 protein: CASSLRSGNTIYF
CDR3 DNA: TGTGCCAGCAGCTTAAGGTCTGGAAACACCATATATTTT

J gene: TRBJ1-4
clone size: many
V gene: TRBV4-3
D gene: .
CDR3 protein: CASSQGMAPDSQDEKLFF
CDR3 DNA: TGCGCCAGCAGCCAAGGCATGGCCCCGGACAGTCAGGATGAAAAACTGTTTTTT

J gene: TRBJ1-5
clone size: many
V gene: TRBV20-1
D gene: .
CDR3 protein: CSASLLGSSNQPQHF
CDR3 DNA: TGCAGTGCTAGTTTACTCGGGAGTAGCAATCAGCCCCAGCATTTT

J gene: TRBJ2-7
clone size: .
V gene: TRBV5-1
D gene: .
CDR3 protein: CASSGHGSYEQYF
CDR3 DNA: TGCGCCAGCAGCGGCCATGGCTCCTACGAGCAGTACTTC

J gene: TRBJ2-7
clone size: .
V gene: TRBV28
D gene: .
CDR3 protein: CASSSPAGTHYEQYF
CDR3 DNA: TGTGCCAGCAGTTCCCCGGCGGGGACCCACTACGAGCAGTACTTC

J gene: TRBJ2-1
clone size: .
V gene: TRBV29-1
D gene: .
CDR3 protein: CSVEREITGRSYNEQFF
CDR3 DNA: TGCAGCGTTGAGAGGGAGATAACAGGACGCTCCTACAATGAGCAGTTCTTC

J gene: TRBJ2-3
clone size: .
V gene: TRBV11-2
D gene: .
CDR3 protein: CASSLGTARTDTQYF
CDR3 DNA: TGTGCCAGCAGCTTAGGTACGGCACGCACAGATACGCAGTATTTT

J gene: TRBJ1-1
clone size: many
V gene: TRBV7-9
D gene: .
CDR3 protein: CASSLHRGKTEAFF
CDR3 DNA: TGTGCCAGCAGCTTACATCGAGGAAAGACTGAAGCTTTCTTT

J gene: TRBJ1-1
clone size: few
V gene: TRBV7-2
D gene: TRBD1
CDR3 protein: CASSSLRGDRGRWTEAFF
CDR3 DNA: TGTGCCAGCAGCTCCCTAAGGGGGGACAGGGGGCGATGGACTGAAGCTTTCTTT

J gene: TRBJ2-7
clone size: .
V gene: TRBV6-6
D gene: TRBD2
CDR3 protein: CASTRGTSGGWDEQYF
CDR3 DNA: TGTGCCAGCACCCGGGGGACTAGCGGGGGCTGGGACGAGCAGTACTTC

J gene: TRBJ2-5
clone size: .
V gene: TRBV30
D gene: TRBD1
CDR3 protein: CAWSGTGGTQYF
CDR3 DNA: TGTGCCTGGAGTGGGACAGGGGGGACCCAGTACTTC

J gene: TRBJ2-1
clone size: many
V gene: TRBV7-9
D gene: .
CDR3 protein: CASSNRNEQFF
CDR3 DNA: TGTGCCAGCAGCAATCGCAATGAGCAGTTCTTC

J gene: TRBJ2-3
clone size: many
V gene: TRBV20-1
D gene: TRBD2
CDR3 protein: CSASVPSGGSDTQYF
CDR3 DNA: TGCAGTGCTAGCGTGCCTAGCGGGGGGTCAGATACGCAGTATTTT

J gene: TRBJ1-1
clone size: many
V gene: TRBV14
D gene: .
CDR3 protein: CASSRQILNTEAFF
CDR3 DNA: TGTGCCAGCAGCCGACAGATCTTGAACACTGAAGCTTTCTTT

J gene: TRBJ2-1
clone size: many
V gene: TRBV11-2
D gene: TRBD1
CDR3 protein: CASSSTTGITEQFF
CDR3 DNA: TGTGCCAGCAGCTCGACGACAGGGATTACTGAGCAGTTCTTC

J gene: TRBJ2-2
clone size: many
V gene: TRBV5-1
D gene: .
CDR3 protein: CASSFVGTTGELFF
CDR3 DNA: TGCGCCAGCAGCTTTGTAGGTACCACCGGGGAGCTGTTTTTT

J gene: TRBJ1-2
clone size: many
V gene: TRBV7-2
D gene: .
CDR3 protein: CASSLGTNYGYTF
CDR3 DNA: TGTGCCAGCAGCTTAGGGACAAACTATGGCTACACCTTC

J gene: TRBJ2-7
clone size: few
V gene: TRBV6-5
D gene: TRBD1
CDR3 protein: CASSYSPTDRGFIYEQYF
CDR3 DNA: TGTGCCAGCAGTTACTCCCCTACGGACAGGGGGTTTATCTACGAGCAGTACTTC